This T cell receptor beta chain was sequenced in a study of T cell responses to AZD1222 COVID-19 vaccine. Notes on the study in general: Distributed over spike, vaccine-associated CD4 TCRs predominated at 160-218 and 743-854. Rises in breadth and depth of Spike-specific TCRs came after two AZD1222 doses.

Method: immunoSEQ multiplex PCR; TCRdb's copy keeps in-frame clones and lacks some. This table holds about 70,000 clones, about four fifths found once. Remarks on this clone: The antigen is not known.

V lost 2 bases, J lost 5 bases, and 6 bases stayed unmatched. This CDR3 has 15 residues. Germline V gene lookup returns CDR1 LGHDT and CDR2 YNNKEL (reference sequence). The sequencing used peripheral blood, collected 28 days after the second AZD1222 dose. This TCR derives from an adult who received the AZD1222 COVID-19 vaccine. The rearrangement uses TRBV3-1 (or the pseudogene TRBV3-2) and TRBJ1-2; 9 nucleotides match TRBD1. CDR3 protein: CASSQSRTGEYGYTF. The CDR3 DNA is TGTGCCAGCAGCCAATCCCGGACAGGGGAATATGGCTACACCTTC.